The 16 T cell receptor beta chains listed next were all sequenced from one sample in a study of blood T cell repertoires in COVID-19. TCRdb's table, derived via immunoSEQ multiplex PCR, lists solely in-frame clones and lacks some. Of 90,000 to 130,000 clones listed, almost 80% are singletons. What was sequenced was peripheral blood. These receptors were taken from a woman of 80 years or more with active or convalescent COVID-19.

The V gene is TRBV24-1, the J gene TRBJ2-1, with D possibly matching TRBD2 (5 bases). The CDR3 length is 13 residues. Trimming pared 3 bases from V and 4 bases from J, leaving 6 bases between. Germline V lookup: CDR1 KGHDR, CDR2 SFDVKD. CDR3 nucleotides: TGTGCCACCAGTGATACTAGTTACAATGAGCAGTTCTTC. It yields the protein CATSDTSYNEQFF.

This clone was seen just once. This chain links TRBV29-1 with TRBJ2-1, with 7 nucleotides matching TRBD1. The V gene's germline CDR1 is SQVTM and CDR2 ANQGSEA. The trim removed 8 bases at V and 5 bases at J, leaving 12 bases unmatched. The CDR3 length is 14 residues. CDR3 coding DNA: TGCAGCTTAACCCGACAGGGACCAGACAATGAGCAGTTCTTC. Amino acid sequence: CSLTRQGPDNEQFF.

The chain is built from TRBV9 and TRBJ2-2, with 9 bases aligning to TRBD2. Germline CDR1 and CDR2: SGDLS and YYNGEE. The length of the CDR3 is 15 residues. Trimming took 3 bases from V and 5 from J; bases not matched to a gene: 5. CDR3 DNA sequence: TGTGCCAGCAGCGCGCCGGGACTAGCAACCGGGGAGCTGTTTTTT. This sequence encodes CASSAPGLATGELFF.

Details on this clone: A junction end diverges from the germline sequence, so it may reflect a read error. The V call is TRBV7-2, the J call TRBJ2-1, with 9 bases aligning to TRBD2. This CDR3 region has 15 residues. CDR1 is SGHTA and CDR2 is FQGNSA in the germline V gene. The CDR3 spells CASSLVGSSGLAQIF. The CDR3 region has the DNA TGTGCCAGCAGCTTAGTAGGAAGTTCTGGACTAGCGCAGATCTTC.

The V call is TRBV7-9, the J call TRBJ2-1, with D possibly being TRBD1 (5 bases). Germline V lookup: CDR1 SEHNR, CDR2 FQNEAQ (reference sequence). The CDR3 runs 14 residues. V was clipped by 2 bases and J by 6 bases, with 11 bases between them. The CDR3 region has the DNA TGTGCCAGCAGCTTAAGGGGTTCGCTCAATGAGCAGTTCTTC. Residues: CASSLRGSLNEQFF.

The gene calls are TRBV18 and TRBJ1-6; 10 bases are a match to TRBD1. This CDR3 contains 16 residues. The germline V gene has CDR1 KGHSH and CDR2 LQKENI. Trimming removed 3 bases from V and 5 bases from J; junction bases left unmatched: 4. CDR3 protein: CASSPIGTGDNSPLHF. In DNA form, the CDR3 reads TGTGCCAGCTCACCGATTGGGACAGGGGATAATTCACCCCTCCACTTT.

The CDR3 DNA reads TGTGCCAGCTCCGGGACTCTAGGGTACGAGCAGTACTTC. Protein: CASSGTLGYEQYF. The chain employs TRBV11-1 and TRBJ2-7, with TRBD2 as a possible D gene (6 bases). There are 13 residues in the CDR3. Germline CDR1 reads SGHAT; CDR2 reads FQDESV (reference sequence). V shed 8 bases and J shed 4 bases, with 15 bases lying between them.

The genes are TRBV30 and TRBJ2-1; 7 bases line up with TRBD1. Germline CDR1 and CDR2: GTSNPN and SVGIG (reference sequence). V lost 0 bases, J lost 8 bases, and 7 bases stayed unmatched. The length of the CDR3 is 14 residues. The CDR3 nucleotides read TGTGCCTGGAGTGTACAAACAGGGGCTTATGAGCAGTTCTTC. It specifies CAWSVQTGAYEQFF. The whole variable domain, filled in from reference TRBV30 and TRBJ2-1, reads SQTIHQWPATLVQPVGSPLSLECTVEGTSNPNLYWYRQAAGRGLQLLFYSVGIGQISSEVPQNLSASRPQDRQFILSSKKLLLSDSGFYLCAWSVQTGAYEQFFGPGTRLTVL.

This chain joins TRBV5-6 and TRBJ2-7; the D gene is possibly TRBD2 (6 bases). Trimming removed 2 bases from V and 4 bases from J, with 19 bases in between. From germline, CDR1 is SGHDT and CDR2 YYEEEE. The CDR3 extends over 16 amino acids. DNA of the CDR3: TGTGCCAGCAGCTTTAACCCGGGACTCCGTCCATACGAGCAGTACTTC. As protein: CASSFNPGLRPYEQYF.

The chain has TRBV2 and TRBJ1-5; D is unclear. Deletions cut 2 bases from V and 0 bases from J, with 8 bases between. Looked up from germline, CDR1 is SNHLY and CDR2 is FYNNEI. This CDR3 contains 15 residues. The CDR3 DNA is TGTGCCAGCAGTGAATCCGTATATAGCAATCAGCCCCAGCATTTT. Translated: CASSESVYSNQPQHF.

This clone was seen more than once but under ten times. The gene calls are TRBV2 and TRBJ1-3; D unclear. Trimming took 6 bases from V and 1 from J, leaving 10 bases between them. The CDR3 runs to 14 residues. Germline V CDR1 and CDR2: SNHLY, FYNNEI. The CDR3 region is CASRESRSGNTIYF. In nucleotides, the CDR3 is TGTGCCAGCAGGGAGTCGAGATCTGGAAACACCATATATTTT.

The table lists this clone with a few counts. The chain links TRBV19 to TRBJ1-1; possible D gene TRBD1, 5 bases. From germline, CDR1 is LNHDA and CDR2 SQIVND (reference sequence). This CDR3 is 17 amino acids long. Trimming took off 0 bases at V and 0 bases at J, with 14 bases between the two ends. The CDR3 is CASSIDPFGGLNTEAFF. The DNA for the CDR3 is TGTGCCAGTAGTATAGATCCCTTCGGGGGACTGAACACTGAAGCTTTCTTT.

The chain recombines TRBV9 with TRBJ2-2, with a tentative D call TRBD2 (6 bases). Germline CDR1 SGDLS, CDR2 YYNGEE. V lost 2 bases and J lost 1, with 15 bases in between. The CDR3 runs 17 residues. The CDR3 region has the DNA TGTGCCAGCAGCGTCGGGGCTAGCGAATTGAACACCGGGGAGCTGTTTTTT. It is translated as CASSVGASELNTGELFF.

Turning to this clone: Other DNA sequences in this sample translate to the same CDR3. The rearrangement links TRBV7-2 to TRBJ2-3; TRBD2 agrees at 8 bases. Germline CDR1 SGHTA, CDR2 FQGNSA. CDR3 length: 15 residues. V shed 1 base and J 2 bases; nucleotides not matched to a gene: 2. This CDR3 is CASSLGLAYTDTQYF. For the CDR3, the DNA is TGTGCCAGCAGCTTAGGACTAGCGTACACAGATACGCAGTATTTT. Drawing the rest from reference TRBV7-2 and TRBJ2-3, the complete variable domain is GAGVSQSPSNKVTEKGKDVELRCDPISGHTALYWYRQSLGQGLEFLIYFQGNSAPDKSGLPSDRFSAERTGGSVSTLTIQRTQQEDSAVYLCASSLGLAYTDTQYFGPGTRLTVL.

The chain joins TRBV19 to TRBJ2-1; 10 bases fit TRBD2. V was pared by 4 bases and J by 9 bases, with 6 bases of the junction left unmatched. Germline lookup yields CDR1 LNHDA and CDR2 SQIVND (reference sequence). The CDR3 sequence is 14 residues long. In DNA, the CDR3 is TGTGCCAGTAGTAGGAGCGGGAGGGCCGGTGAGCAGTTCTTC. Protein product: CASSRSGRAGEQFF. Looking up the rest from reference TRBV19 and TRBJ2-1 gives the full variable domain: DGGITQSPKYLFRKEGQNVTLSCEQNLNHDAMYWYRQDPGQGLRLIYYSQIVNDFQKGDIAEGYSVSREKKESFPLTVTSAQKNPTAFYLCASSRSGRAGEQFFGPGTRLTVL.

The rearrangement joins TRBV27 to TRBJ1-4; D may be TRBD1 (5 bases). The CDR3 spans 14 residues. Germline lookup yields CDR1 MNHEY and CDR2 SMNVEV (reference sequence). V lost 6 bases and J 7 bases, leaving 15 bases between the germline ends. In DNA form, the CDR3 reads TGTGCCAGCAGCGGACACCGAAGGGGTGAAAAACTGTTTTTT. The encoded protein is CASSGHRRGEKLFF.